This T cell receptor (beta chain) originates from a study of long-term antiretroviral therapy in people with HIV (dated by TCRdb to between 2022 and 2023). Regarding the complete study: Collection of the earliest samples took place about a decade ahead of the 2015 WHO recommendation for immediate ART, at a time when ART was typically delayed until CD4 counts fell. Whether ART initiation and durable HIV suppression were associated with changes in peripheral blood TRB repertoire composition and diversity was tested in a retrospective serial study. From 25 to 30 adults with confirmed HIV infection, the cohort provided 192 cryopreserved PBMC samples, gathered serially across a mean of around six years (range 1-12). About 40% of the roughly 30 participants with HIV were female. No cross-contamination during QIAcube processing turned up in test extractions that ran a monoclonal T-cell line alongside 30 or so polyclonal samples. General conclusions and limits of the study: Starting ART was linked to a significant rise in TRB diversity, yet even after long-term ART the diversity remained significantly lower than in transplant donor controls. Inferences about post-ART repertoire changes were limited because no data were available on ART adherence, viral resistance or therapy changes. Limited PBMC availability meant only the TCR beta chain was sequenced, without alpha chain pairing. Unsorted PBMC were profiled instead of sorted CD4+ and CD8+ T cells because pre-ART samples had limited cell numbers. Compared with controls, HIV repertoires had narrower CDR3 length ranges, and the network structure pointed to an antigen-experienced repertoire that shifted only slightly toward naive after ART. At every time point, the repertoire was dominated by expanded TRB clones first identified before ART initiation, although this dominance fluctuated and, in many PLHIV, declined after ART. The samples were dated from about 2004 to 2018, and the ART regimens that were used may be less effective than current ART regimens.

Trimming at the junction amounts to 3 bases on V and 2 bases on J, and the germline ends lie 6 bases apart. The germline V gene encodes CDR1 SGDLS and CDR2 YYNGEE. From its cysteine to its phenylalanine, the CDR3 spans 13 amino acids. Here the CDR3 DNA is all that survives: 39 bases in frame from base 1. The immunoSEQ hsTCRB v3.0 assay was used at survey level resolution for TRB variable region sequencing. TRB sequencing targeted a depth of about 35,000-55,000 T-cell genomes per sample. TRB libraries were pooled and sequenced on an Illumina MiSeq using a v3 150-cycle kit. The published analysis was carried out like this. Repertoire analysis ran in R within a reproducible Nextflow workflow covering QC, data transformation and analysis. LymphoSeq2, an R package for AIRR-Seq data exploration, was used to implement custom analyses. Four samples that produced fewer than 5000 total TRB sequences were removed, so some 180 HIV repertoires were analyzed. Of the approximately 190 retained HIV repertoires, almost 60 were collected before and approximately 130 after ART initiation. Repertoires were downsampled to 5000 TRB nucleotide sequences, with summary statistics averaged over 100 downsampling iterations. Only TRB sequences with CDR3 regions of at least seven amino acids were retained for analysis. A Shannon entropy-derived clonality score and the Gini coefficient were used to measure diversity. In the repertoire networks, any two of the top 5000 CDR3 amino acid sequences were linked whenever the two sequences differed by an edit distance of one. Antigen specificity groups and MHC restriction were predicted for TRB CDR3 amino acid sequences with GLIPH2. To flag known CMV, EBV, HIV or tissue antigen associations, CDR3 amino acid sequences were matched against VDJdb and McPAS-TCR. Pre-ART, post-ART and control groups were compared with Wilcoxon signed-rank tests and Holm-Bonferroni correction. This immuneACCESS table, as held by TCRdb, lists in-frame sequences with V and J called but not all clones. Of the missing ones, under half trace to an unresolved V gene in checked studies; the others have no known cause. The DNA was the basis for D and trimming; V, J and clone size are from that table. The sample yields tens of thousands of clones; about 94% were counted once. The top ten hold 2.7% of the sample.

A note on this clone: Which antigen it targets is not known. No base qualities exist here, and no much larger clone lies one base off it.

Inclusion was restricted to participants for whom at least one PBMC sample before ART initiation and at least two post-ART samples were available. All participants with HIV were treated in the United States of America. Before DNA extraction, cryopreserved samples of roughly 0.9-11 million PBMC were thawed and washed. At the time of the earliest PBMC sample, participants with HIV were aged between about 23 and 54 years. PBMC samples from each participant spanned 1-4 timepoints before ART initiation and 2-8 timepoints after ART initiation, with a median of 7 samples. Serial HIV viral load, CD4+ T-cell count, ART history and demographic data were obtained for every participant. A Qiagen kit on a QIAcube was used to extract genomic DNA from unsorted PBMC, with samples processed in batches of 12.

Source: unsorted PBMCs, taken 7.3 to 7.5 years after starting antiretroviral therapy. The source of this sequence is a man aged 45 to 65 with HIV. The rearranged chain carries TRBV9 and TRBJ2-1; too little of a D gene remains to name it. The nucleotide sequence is TGTGCCAGCAGCGGAGAGGCCTACAATGAGCAGTTCTTC. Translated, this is CASSGEAYNEQFF.